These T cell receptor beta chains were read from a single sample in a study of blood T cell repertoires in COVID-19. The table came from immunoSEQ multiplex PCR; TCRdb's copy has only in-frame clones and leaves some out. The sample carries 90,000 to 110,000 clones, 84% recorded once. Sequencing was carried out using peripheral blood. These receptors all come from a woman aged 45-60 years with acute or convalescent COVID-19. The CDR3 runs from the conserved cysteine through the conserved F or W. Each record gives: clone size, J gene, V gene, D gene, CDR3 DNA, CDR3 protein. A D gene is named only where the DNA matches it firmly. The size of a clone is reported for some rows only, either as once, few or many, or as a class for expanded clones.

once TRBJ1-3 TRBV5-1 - TGCGCCAGCAGCCTAACGGGGGGGCCTGGAAACACCATATATTTT CASSLTGGPGNTIYF
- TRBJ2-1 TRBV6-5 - TGTGCCAGCAACCGAGACCACAGGGTAGGTGAGCAGTTCTTC CASNRDHRVGEQFF
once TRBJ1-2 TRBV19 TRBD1 TGTGCCAGTAGTATGAGCAGGGGGCGAGGTGGCTACACCTTC CASSMSRGRGGYTF
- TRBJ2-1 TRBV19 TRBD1 TGTGCCAGTAGTGGGGCTCGGGGACAGGGGGCGCGGGAGCAGTTCTTC CASSGARGQGAREQFF
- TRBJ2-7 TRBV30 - TGTGCCTGGAGTGTACAGGGCCCCTACGAGCAGTACTTC CAWSVQGPYEQYF
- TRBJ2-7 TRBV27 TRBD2 TGTGCCAGCCCGCCGGAGGCGGGGGGGCCAGAGTTCAACTACGAGCAGTACTTC CASPPEAGGPEFNYEQYF
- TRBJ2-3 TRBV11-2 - TGTGCCAGCAGCCCTAGAGATACGCAGTATTTT CASSPRDTQYF
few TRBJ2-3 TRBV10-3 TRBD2 TGTGCCATCAGTGAGGTAGCGGGGGGGCCGGGCACAGATACGCAGTATTTT CAISEVAGGPGTDTQYF
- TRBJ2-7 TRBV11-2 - TGTGCCAGCAGCTTAGATTTGCGGTGGTACGAGCAGTACTTC CASSLDLRWYEQYF
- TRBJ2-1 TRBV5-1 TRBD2 TGCGCCAGCAGCCCGTTTAGCGGGGGGGCGAATGAGCAGTTCTTC CASSPFSGGANEQFF
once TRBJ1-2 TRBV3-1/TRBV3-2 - TGTGCCAGCAGCCGGGACTCCCCCTATGGCTACACCTTC CASSRDSPYGYTF
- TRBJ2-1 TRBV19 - TGTGCCAGTAGTCCCCAGGGGTATGAGCAGTTCTTC CASSPQGYEQFF
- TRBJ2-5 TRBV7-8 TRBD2 TGTGCCAGCAGCCCCACTAGCGGGGGGGCCTCAGAGACCCAGTACTTC CASSPTSGGASETQYF
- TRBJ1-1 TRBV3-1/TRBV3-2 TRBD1 TGTGCCAGCAGCCGCCGGGACAGGCCTTTAGAAGCTTTCTTT CASSRRDRPLEAFF
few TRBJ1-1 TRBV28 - TGTGCCAGCAGTGGCCGGACCAAGGGAGATGAAGCTTTCTTT CASSGRTKGDEAFF
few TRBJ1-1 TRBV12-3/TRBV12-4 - TGTGCCAGCAGTCTACGCACTGAAGCTTTCTTT CASSLRTEAFF
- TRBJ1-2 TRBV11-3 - TGTGCCAGCAGCTTAGAACAGGGAGGGGATGGCTACACCTTC CASSLEQGGDGYTF
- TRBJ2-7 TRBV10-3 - TGTGCCATCAGTGAGTCTTCTAGCCAGATCTACGAGCAGTACTTC CAISESSSQIYEQYF
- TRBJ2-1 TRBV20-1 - TGCAGTGCTAGTGAAGGGGCCGCCAATGAGCAGTTCTTC CSASEGAANEQFF
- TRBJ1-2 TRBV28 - TGTGCCAGCAGCCGCCTCAGAGGCTATGGCTACACCTTC CASSRLRGYGYTF
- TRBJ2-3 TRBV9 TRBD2 TGTGCCAGCAGCCCGACGGGGGGGACCAGCACAGATACGCAGTATTTT CASSPTGGTSTDTQYF
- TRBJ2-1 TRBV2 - TGTGCCAGCAGTGAAGCAGTCACTAGAGTTTGGTTCTTC CASSEAVTRVWFF
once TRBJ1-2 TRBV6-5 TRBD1 TGTGCCAGCAGTTCGGCCGGGACAGGGGGATATGGCTACACCTTC CASSSAGTGGYGYTF
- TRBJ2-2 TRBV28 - TGTGCCAGCCACCACTCGGGGAGCACCGGGGAGCTGTTTTTT CASHHSGSTGELFF
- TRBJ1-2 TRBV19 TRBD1 TGTGCCAGTACCTTCTTACAGGGGAGAGGCTACACCTTC CASTFLQGRGYTF
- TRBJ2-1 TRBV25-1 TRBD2 TGTGCCAGCAGTGAGACTAAGCGGGGGGACAATGAGCAGTTCTTC CASSETKRGDNEQFF
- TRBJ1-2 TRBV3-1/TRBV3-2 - TGTGCCAGCAGCCAAGGGGAGGTTTGGGGCTATGGCTACACCTTC CASSQGEVWGYGYTF
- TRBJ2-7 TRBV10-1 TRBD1 TGCGCCACTCAACGGGACAGGGAGGACGAGCAGTACTTC CATQRDREDEQYF
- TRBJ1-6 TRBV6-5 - TGTGCCTCTAAGACGGGTACGAATTCACCCCTCCACTTT CASKTGTNSPLHF
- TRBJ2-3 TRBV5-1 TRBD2 TGCGCCAGCAGCCAGACTAGCGGGAGCACAGATACGCAGTATTTT CASSQTSGSTDTQYF
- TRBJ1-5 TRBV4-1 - TGCGCCAGCAGCCAAGAGGGCCCGGGACAAAATCAGCCCCAGCATTTT CASSQEGPGQNQPQHF
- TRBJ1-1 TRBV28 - TGTGCCAGCAGGATGTCCCTTATACAGGGAGGGACTGAAGCTTTCTTT CASRMSLIQGGTEAFF
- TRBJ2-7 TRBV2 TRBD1 TGTGCCAGCAAGAGGGACAGGACCTACGAGCAGTACTTC CASKRDRTYEQYF
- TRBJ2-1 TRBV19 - TGTGCCAGTAGTGTACAGGGCTTTGTAATCGACAATGAGCAGTTCTTC CASSVQGFVIDNEQFF
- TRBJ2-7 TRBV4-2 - TGTGCCAGCAGCCCCCCGGGACTTGAGCAGTACTTC CASSPPGLEQYF
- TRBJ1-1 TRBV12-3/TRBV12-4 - TGTGCCAGCAGCAGCTATACTAAAGCTTTCTTT CASSSYTKAFF
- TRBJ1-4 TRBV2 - TGTGCCAGCAGTGGCGGGTTAAATGAAAAACTGTTTTTT CASSGGLNEKLFF
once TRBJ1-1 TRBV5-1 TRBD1 TGCGCCAGCAGCTCCTATGGGGGACAGCCGAAGAACACTGAAGCTTTCTTT CASSSYGGQPKNTEAFF
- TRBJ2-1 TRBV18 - TGTGCCAGCTCACCCCCTAGCGGAGGGGGAAATGAGCAGTTCTTC CASSPPSGGGNEQFF
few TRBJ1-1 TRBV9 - TGTGCCAGCAGCGTAGGGCCCCTGAACACTGAAGCTTTCTTT CASSVGPLNTEAFF
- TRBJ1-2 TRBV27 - TGTGCCAGCAGTGCCCGAGGTCGTCCCTATGGCTACACCTTC CASSARGRPYGYTF
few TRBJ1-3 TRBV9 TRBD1 TGTGCCAGCAGACCGGCTTTAGACAGGGGGAACACCATATATTTT CASRPALDRGNTIYF
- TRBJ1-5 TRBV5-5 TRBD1 TGTGCCAGCAGCTTGGGAAAGGGGGCCATCAATCAGCCCCAGCATTTT CASSLGKGAINQPQHF
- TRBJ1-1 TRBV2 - TGTGCCAGCAGTGAACAGTTATTGAACACTGAAGCTTTCTTT CASSEQLLNTEAFF
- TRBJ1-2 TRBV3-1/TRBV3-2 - TGTGCCAGCAGCCAAGAGGGGCACCGAGGCTACACCTTC CASSQEGHRGYTF
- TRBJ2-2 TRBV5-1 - TGCGCCAGCAGCCCTCCGACTGTAACCGGGGAGCTGTTTTTT CASSPPTVTGELFF
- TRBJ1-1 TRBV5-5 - TGTGCCAGCAGCCATTCAGTCCGGGGCACTGAAGCTTTCTTT CASSHSVRGTEAFF
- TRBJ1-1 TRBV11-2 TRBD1 TGTGCCAGCAGCCCAAGGGCGGGACAGGGAGGGACTGAAGCTTTCTTT CASSPRAGQGGTEAFF
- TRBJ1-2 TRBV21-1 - TGTGCCAGCAGCCCCACGCGGGGGATTAACGGTGGCTACACCTTC CASSPTRGINGGYTF
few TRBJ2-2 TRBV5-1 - TGCGCCAGCAGCTTGCAACTAAACACCGGGGAGCTGTTTTTT CASSLQLNTGELFF
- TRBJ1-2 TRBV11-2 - TGTGCCAGCAGCTTAGATCAAGGAGGGCGCATAGACTATGGCTACACCTTC CASSLDQGGRIDYGYTF
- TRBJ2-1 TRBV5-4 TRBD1 TGTGCCAGCAGCTTGCCTGGGACAGGGGGGCGGGAGCAGTTCTTC CASSLPGTGGREQFF
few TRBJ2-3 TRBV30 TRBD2 TGTGCCTGGGGACTAGCGGGGGCCCTAACGCAGTATTTT CAWGLAGALTQYF
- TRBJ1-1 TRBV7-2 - TGTGCCAGCAGCTCAGGGACAAGTCTGGTAGGAGCTTTCTTT CASSSGTSLVGAFF
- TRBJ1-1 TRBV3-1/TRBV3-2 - TGTGCCAGCAGCCCAATTCGAGGGACTGAAGCTTTCTTT CASSPIRGTEAFF
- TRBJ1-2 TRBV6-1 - TGTGCCAGCAGTGAGGCCAGCGGGGCTCGGGGCTACACCTTC CASSEASGARGYTF
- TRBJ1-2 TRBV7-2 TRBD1 TGTGCCAGCAGCTCGGGACAGACCTATGGCTACACCTTC CASSSGQTYGYTF
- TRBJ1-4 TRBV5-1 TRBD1 TGCGCCAGCAGCTTCACAGGGGCAACTAATGAAAAACTGTTTTTT CASSFTGATNEKLFF
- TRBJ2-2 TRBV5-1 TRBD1 TGCGCCAGCAGCAGAGGGACAGGGAACCCGAACACCGGGGAGCTGTTTTTT CASSRGTGNPNTGELFF
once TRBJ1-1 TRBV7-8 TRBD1 TGTGCCAGCAGCCGTTCGCCGGGACAGGGGCTTCTTGAAGCTTTCTTT CASSRSPGQGLLEAFF